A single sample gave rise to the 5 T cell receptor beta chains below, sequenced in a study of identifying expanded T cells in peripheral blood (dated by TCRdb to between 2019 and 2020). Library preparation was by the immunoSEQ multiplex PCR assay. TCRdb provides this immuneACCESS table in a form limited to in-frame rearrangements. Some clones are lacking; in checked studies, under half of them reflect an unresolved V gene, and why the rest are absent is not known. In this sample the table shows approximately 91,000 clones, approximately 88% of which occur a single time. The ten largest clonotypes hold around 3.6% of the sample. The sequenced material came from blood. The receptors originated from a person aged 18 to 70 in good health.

The CDR3 sequence: CASSLRPPGAHGYTF. CDR3 DNA: TGTGCCAGCAGTTTACGCCCCCCGGGGGCTCATGGCTACACCTTC. The chain is built from TRBV28 and TRBJ1-2, with D maybe TRBD1 (6 bases). This CDR3 is built from 15 residues. Trimming stripped 2 bases from V and 6 bases from J, with 16 bases between. Germline V gives CDR1 MDHEN, CDR2 SYDVKM.

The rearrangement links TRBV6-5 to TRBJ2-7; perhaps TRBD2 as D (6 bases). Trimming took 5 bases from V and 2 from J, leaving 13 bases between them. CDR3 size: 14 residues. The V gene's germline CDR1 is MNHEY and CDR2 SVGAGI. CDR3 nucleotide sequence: TGTGCCAGCAGTCCTCGCGGGAAAACCTACGAGCAGTACTTC. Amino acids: CASSPRGKTYEQYF.

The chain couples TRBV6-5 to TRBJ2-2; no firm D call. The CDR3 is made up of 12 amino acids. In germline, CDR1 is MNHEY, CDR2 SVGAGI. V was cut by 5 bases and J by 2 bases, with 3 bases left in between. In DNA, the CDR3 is TGTGCCAGCAGTCCCAACACCGGGGAGCTGTTTTTT. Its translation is CASSPNTGELFF.

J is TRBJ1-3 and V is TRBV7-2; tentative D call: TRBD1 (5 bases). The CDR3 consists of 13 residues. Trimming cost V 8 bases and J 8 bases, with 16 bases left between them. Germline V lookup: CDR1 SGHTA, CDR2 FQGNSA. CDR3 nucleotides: TGTGCCAGCTCCCGGGGGGTAATAGACACCATATATTTT. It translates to CASSRGVIDTIYF.

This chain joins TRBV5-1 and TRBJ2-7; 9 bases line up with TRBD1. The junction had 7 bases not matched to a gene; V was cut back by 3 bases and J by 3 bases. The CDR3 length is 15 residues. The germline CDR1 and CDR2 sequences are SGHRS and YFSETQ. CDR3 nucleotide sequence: TGCGCCAGCAGCTACAGAACGGGACAGGGCTACGAGCAGTACTTC. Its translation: CASSYRTGQGYEQYF.